This T cell receptor (beta chain) was captured by sequencing in a study of cytomegalovirus exposure and HLA in healthy donors. Study outcomes and limitations: Subsequent analysis found a tendency for first-cohort TCR clusters to co-occur within the 90 to 150 validation repertoires. According to reports, the classifier identified cytomegalovirus status with high specificity and sensitivity.

The donors formed part of the approximately 130-subject validation cohort, distinct from the roughly 700-subject first cohort. As for this clone: Its antigen remains unknown.

Data came from immunoSEQ multiplex PCR; TCRdb stores just in-frame clones and leaves some out. This table has about 200,000 clones, about 82% appearing once. This receptor was taken from a woman younger than 30 in good health and CMV-seronegative. The source material was PBMCs.

CDR3 in amino acids: CASSVASWGTGELFF. CDR3 coding DNA: TGTGCCAGCAGCGTAGCTAGCTGGGGCACCGGGGAGCTGTTTTTT. The chain has TRBV9 and TRBJ2-2; possibly TRBD2 for D (5 bases). This CDR3 is built from 15 residues. Germline loops: CDR1 SGDLS, CDR2 YYNGEE. The V gene lost 0 bases and the J gene lost 4 bases, with 10 bases spanning the gap.